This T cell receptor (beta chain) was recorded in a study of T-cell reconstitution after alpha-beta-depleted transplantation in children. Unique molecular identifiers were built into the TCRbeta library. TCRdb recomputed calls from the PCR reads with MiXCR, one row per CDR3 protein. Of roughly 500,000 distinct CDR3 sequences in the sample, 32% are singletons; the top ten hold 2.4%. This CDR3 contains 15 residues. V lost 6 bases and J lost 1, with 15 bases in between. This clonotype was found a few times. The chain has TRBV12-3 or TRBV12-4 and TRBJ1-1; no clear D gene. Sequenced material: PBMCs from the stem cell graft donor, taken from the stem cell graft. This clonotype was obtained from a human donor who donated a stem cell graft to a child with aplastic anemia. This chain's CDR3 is CASSAPRRRNTEAFF. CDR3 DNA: TGTGCCAGCAGCGCCCCGAGACGGAGGAACACTGAAGCTTTCTTT.